This T cell receptor (beta chain) was sequenced in a study of response to subunit inactivated influenza vaccine. As regards this clonotype: The junction departs from germline at one end; a sequencing error may be responsible.

TCRdb fed the RT-PCR reads into MiXCR, producing one record per CDR3 protein. The top ten hold approximately 11% of the sample, which has a few hundred thousand distinct CDR3 sequences, about 10% seen once. CDR1 is KGHSH and CDR2 is LQKENI in the germline V gene. The CDR3 is 20 residues long. These same records also appear under a second study, on T cells expressing NK-cell markers. According to that study: Beta-chain TCR cDNA was generated via 5'RACE template switching with UMIs.

This sample comprised PBMCs from blood, obtained on the day of vaccination. This receptor was identified in a man in his fifties who received an inactivated influenza vaccine. The rearrangement uses TRBV18 and TRBJ2-6; possible D gene TRBD2, 6 bases. CDR3 sequence (DNA): TGTGCCAGCTCACCACCTTACCGGGGGACCGAAGCCTCTCGGGCCAACGTCCTGACTTTC. It translates to CASSPPYRGTEASRANVLTF.